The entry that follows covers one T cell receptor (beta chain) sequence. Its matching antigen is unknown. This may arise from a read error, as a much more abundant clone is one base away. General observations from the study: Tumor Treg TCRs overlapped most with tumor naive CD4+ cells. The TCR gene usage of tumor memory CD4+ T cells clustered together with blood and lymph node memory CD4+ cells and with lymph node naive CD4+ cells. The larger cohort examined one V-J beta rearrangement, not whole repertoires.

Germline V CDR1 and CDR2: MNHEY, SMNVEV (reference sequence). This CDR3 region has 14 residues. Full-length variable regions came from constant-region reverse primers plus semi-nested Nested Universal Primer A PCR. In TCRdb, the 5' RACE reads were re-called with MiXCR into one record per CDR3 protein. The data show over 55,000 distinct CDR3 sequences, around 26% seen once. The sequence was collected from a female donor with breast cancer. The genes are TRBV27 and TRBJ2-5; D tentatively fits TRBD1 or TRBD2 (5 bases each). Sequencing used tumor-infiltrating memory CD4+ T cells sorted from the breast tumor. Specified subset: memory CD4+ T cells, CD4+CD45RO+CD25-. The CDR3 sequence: CVSSWLGATGTQYF. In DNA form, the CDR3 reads TGTGTCAGCTCATGGTTGGGAGCCACAGGGACCCAGTACTTC.